The 20 T cell receptor beta chains given below trace back to one sample, sequenced in a study of shared T cell receptors in the human thymus. Profiling relied on immunoSEQ multiplex PCR, and the TCRdb table lists in-frame clones only, not all of them. The table records 640,000 or so clones, 70% to 90% of them present only once. These data were likewise used in another study, on human thymus T cells.

Sequencing input: thymocytes. Every receptor here comes from a boy younger than two with a congenital heart defect.

This clone appeared once. The J gene is TRBJ1-5, the V gene TRBV7-2; tentative D call: TRBD1 (5 bases). V shed 1 base and J shed 7 bases, with 11 bases lying between them. Germline values: CDR1 SGHTA, CDR2 FQGNSA. CDR3 size: 14 residues. CDR3 coding DNA: TGTGCCAGCAGCTTAGGGCCAGGGAAGCAGCCCCAGCATTTT. Encoded protein: CASSLGPGKQPQHF.

This chain joins TRBV29-1 and TRBJ1-1, with a weak D call TRBD1 (6 bases). The germline V gene encodes CDR1 SQVTM and CDR2 ANQGSEA. The CDR3 extends over 15 amino acids. Trimming removed 6 bases at V and 5 bases at J, with 22 bases between. The CDR3, as DNA: TGCAGCGTGGGGGGGGCAGGTGAAAGAAGTACTGAAGCTTTCTTT. Amino acids: CSVGGAGERSTEAFF.

The chain links TRBV4-2 to TRBJ2-1; D gene uncertain. Trimming took 1 base from V and 7 from J, leaving 14 bases between them. From germline, CDR1 is LGHNA and CDR2 YNFKEQ. The CDR3 runs to 15 residues. The CDR3 nucleotides are TGTGCCAGCAGCCAAGTGCGAGGCTACCAGAATGAGCAGTTCTTC. Its protein product is CASSQVRGYQNEQFF.

The chain joins TRBV7-2 to TRBJ2-7, with 14 bases identical to TRBD2. V shed 8 bases, J shed 2 bases, and the junction held 14 bases outside the gene matches. Germline V CDR1 and CDR2: SGHTA, FQGNSA. The CDR3 sequence is 18 residues long. CDR3 in amino acids: CASGRGLAGEGFTYEQYF. The CDR3 nucleotides are TGTGCCAGCGGTCGGGGACTAGCGGGAGAGGGGTTTACCTACGAGCAGTACTTC.

V usage is TRBV9 and J usage is TRBJ2-1, with 8 bases aligning to TRBD1. Germline V gene lookup returns CDR1 SGDLS and CDR2 YYNGEE. The trim removed 4 bases at V and 5 bases at J, leaving 2 bases unmatched. The CDR3 loop spans 13 amino acids. DNA of the CDR3: TGTGCCAGCAGCCAGACAGGGGACAATGAGCAGTTCTTC. Translating gives CASSQTGDNEQFF.

The chain couples TRBV9 to TRBJ2-3; 11 bases line up with TRBD1. The CDR3 is made up of 16 amino acids. Trimming cost V 0 bases and J 3 bases; bases outside gene matches: 3. The germline V gene has CDR1 SGDLS and CDR2 YYNGEE. CDR3 in amino acids: CASSVEGQGVTDTQYF. CDR3 nucleotides: TGTGCCAGCAGCGTAGAGGGACAGGGGGTGACAGATACGCAGTATTTT. Filled out from reference TRBV9 and TRBJ2-3, the complete variable domain reads DSGVTQTPKHLITATGQRVTLRCSPRSGDLSVYWYQQSLDQGLQFLIQYYNGEERAKGNILERFSAQQFPDLHSELNLSSLELGDSALYFCASSVEGQGVTDTQYFGPGTRLTVL.

V is TRBV7-9 and J is TRBJ2-5; tentative D call: TRBD2 (5 bases). V was clipped by 5 bases and J by 2 bases, with 15 bases between them. From germline, CDR1 is SEHNR and CDR2 FQNEAQ (reference sequence). The CDR3 is 15 residues long. CDR3 amino acids: CASSPNEGPQETQYF. The CDR3 bases are TGTGCCAGCAGCCCAAACGAGGGCCCACAAGAGACCCAGTACTTC.

The chain uses TRBV11-2 and TRBJ1-5; the D gene is possibly TRBD1 (5 bases). Germline-derived CDR1 and CDR2 are SGHAT and FQNNGV. V was pared by 4 bases and J by 9 bases, with 16 bases between. The CDR3 is 14 amino acids. The CDR3 loop is CASSSGAAVGPQHF. In DNA, the CDR3 is TGTGCCAGCAGCTCTGGGGCCGCAGTTGGGCCCCAGCATTTT. The whole variable domain, filled in from reference TRBV11-2 and TRBJ1-5, reads EAGVAQSPRYKIIEKRQSVAFWCNPISGHATLYWYQQILGQGPKLLIQFQNNGVVDDSQLPKDRFSAERLKGVDSTLKIQPAKLEDSAVYLCASSSGAAVGPQHFGDGTRLSIL.

The J gene is TRBJ2-7, the V gene TRBV11-2, with TRBD2 identical over 7 bases. Germline V gives CDR1 SGHAT, CDR2 FQNNGV. The CDR3 is made up of 14 amino acids. The junction had 8 bases not matched to a gene; V was cut back by 5 bases and J by 4 bases. CDR3 nucleotides: TGTGCCAGCAGCCCCCTAGCGGCCGTATACGAGCAGTACTTC. This encodes CASSPLAAVYEQYF.

The chain recombines TRBV6-1 with TRBJ1-2; D is ambiguous. The V end lost 7 bases, the J end lost 3 bases, and 9 bases lay between the germline ends. The V gene's germline CDR1 is MNHNS and CDR2 SASEGT. The CDR3 runs to 12 residues. CDR3 region: CASKRWDYGYTF. Written as DNA, the CDR3 is TGTGCCAGCAAGAGGTGGGACTATGGCTACACCTTC.

This clone was seen a single time. The chain employs TRBV10-3 and TRBJ2-7, with 7 bases identical to TRBD2. With V trimmed by 5 bases and J by 1 base, 8 bases remained unmatched. CDR3 length: 15 amino acids. Looked up from germline, CDR1 is ENHRY and CDR2 is SYGVKD. CDR3 DNA: TGTGCCATCAGTCAGACTAGCCCTACTTCCTACGAGCAGTACTTC. Protein: CAISQTSPTSYEQYF.

CDR3 region: CASSRTPGGTQYF. In nucleotides, the CDR3 is TGTGCCAGCAGCAGGACACCGGGTGGGACCCAGTACTTC. V is TRBV11-2 and J is TRBJ2-5; D might be TRBD1 (5 bases). Germline loops: CDR1 SGHAT, CDR2 FQNNGV. The germline V and J ends were trimmed by 5 bases and 7 bases, with 14 bases remaining between them. The CDR3 extends over 13 amino acids.

J is TRBJ2-5 and V is TRBV2, with 8 bases that match TRBD1. Germline CDR1 SNHLY, CDR2 FYNNEI. The CDR3 length is 12 residues. J was trimmed by 7 bases and V by 9 bases; bases with no gene match: 7. CDR3 in DNA: TGTGCCAGGGGGACAGGCGTGCGGACCCAGTACTTC. As protein: CARGTGVRTQYF.

The chain couples TRBV4-2 to TRBJ2-6; no clear D. This CDR3 is built from 17 residues. Trimming removed 0 bases from V and 2 bases from J, with 11 bases in between. Per germline, CDR1 LGHNA and CDR2 YNFKEQ. CDR3 sequence (DNA): TGTGCCAGCAGCCAAGATCCTCCCCTCCCTGGGGCCAACGTCCTGACTTTC. Translation: CASSQDPPLPGANVLTF.

The J gene is TRBJ1-4, the V gene TRBV5-6; the match to TRBD1 covers 10 bases. The CDR3 extends over 14 amino acids. V gave up 4 bases and J gave up 5 bases; unmatched junction bases: 2. The V gene's germline CDR1 is SGHDT and CDR2 YYEEEE. CDR3 in DNA: TGTGCCAGCAGCCGGACAGGGGGGAATGAAAAACTGTTTTTT. It specifies CASSRTGGNEKLFF.

This CDR3 reads CATSRDWTGGSLQPQHF. For the CDR3, the DNA is TGTGCCACCAGCAGAGATTGGACAGGGGGGTCTCTTCAGCCCCAGCATTTT. The rearrangement uses TRBV15 and TRBJ1-5; 10 nucleotides match TRBD1. Per the germline V gene, CDR1 is LNHNV and CDR2 is YYDKDF (reference sequence). V lost 0 bases to trimming and J lost 6 bases; unmatched junction nucleotides: 8. The CDR3 length is 17 residues.

This rearrangement joins TRBV5-6 to TRBJ2-7; tentative D call: TRBD2 (6 bases). V was clipped by 1 base and J by 1 base, with 12 bases between them. CDR1 is SGHDT, CDR2 YYEEEE, per germline. The CDR3 consists of 15 residues. For the CDR3, the DNA is TGTGCCAGCAGCTTGCGGTTAGGAGGGTCCTACGAGCAGTACTTC. Its translation: CASSLRLGGSYEQYF. Complete variable domain (other parts from reference TRBV5-6 and TRBJ2-7): DAGVTQSPTHLIKTRGQQVTLRCSPKSGHDTVSWYQQALGQGPQFIFQYYEEEERQRGNFPDRFSGHQFPNYSSELNVNALLLGDSALYLCASSLRLGGSYEQYFGPGTRLTVT.

The chain recombines TRBV13 with TRBJ2-1; 9 bases fit TRBD2. Trimming at V came to 6 bases and at J to 6 bases, leaving 9 bases not matched to a gene. The V gene's germline CDR1 is PRHDT and CDR2 FYEKMQ (reference sequence). The CDR3 length is 15 residues. CDR3 sequence (DNA): TGTGCCAGCAGATCTTTCCAGGGACTAGCCAATGAGCAGTTCTTC. This encodes CASRSFQGLANEQFF.

The chain is built from TRBV7-2 and TRBJ2-7, with D perhaps TRBD2 (5 bases). The CDR3 is 14 residues long. The ends were cut back, 5 bases at V and 0 bases at J, with 11 bases in the middle. The germline CDR1 and CDR2 sequences are SGHTA and FQGNSA. CDR3 nucleotides: TGTGCCAGCAGCCTCGCTAGCAGCTCCTACGAGCAGTACTTC. This codes for CASSLASSSYEQYF.

The chain links TRBV14 to TRBJ1-2; TRBD1 matches 7 bases. Germline assignment: CDR1 SGHDN and CDR2 FVKESK. The CDR3 spans 15 residues. J lost 6 bases, V lost 5 bases, and 12 bases had no gene match. CDR3 DNA: TGTGCCAGCAGCTCGACAGGGAAAAGTAGACATGGCTACACCTTC. It codes for CASSSTGKSRHGYTF.